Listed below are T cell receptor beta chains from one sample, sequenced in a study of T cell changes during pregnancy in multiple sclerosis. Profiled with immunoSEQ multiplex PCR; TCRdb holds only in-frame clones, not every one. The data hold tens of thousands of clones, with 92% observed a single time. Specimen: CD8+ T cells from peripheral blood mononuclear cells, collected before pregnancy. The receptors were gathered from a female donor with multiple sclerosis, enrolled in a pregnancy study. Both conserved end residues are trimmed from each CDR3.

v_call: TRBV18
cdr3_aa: ASSPLNEQF

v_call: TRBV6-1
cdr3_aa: ASIQTTYEQY

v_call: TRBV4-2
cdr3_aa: ASSPPPWGVRSPSEQY

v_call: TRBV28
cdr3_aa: ASSPAREQY

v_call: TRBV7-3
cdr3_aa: ASSSSGELF

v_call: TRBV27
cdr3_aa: ASSSQTGELF

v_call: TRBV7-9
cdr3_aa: ASSLASGTGHGYT

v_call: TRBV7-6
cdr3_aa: ASSPRTGSLNYGYT

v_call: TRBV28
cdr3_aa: ASSLCGEVSTEAF

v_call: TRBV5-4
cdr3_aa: ASSYPTSGRHSYNEQF

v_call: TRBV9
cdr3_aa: ASSGYRGGKNIQY

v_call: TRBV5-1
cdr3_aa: ASSPRGNTGELF

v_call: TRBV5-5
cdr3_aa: ASSLAGDPGELF

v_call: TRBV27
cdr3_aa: ASSRGQSQETQY

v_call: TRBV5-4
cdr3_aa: ASTLYNEQF

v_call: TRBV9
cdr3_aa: ASSVVGAGGSVNEQF

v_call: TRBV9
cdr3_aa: ASSVDGGSSYNEQF

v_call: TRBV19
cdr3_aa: ASSTNRDESGELF

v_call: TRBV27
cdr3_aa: ASSPGTSGTTDTQY

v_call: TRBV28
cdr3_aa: ATKLAGGLFSYEQY

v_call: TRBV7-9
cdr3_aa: ASSYSGLKDEQF

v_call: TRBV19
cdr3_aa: ASRSGTGDSYEQY

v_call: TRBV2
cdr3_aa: ASTYRGPNSPLH

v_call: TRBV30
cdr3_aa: AWSTVGSGELF

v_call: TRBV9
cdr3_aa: ASSVARSGANVLT

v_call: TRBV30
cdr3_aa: AWSPVQGSEAF

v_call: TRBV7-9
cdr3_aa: ASSLGPTSRTDTQY

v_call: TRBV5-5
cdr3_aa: ASSLELAGGNYEQY

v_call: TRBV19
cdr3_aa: ASSAAGYSGYEQY

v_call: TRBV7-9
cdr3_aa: ASSRRNTEAF

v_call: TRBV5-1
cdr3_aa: ASSFTDRGHDEQY

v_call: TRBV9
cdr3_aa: ASTKGAGPDGTGELF

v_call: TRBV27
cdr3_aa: ASSPTGTRAYNEQF